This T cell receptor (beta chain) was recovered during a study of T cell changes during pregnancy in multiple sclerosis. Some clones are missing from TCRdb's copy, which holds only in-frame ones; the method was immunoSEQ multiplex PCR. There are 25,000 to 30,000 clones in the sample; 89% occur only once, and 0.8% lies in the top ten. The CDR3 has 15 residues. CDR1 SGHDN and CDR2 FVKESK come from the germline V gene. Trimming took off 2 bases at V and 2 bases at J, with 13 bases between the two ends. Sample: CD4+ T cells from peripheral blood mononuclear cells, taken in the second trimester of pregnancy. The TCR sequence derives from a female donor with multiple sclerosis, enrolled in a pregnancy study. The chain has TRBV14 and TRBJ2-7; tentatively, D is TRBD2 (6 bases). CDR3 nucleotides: TGTGCCAGCAGCCAAATTGGCGGGGCCCCCTACGAGCAGTACTTC. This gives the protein CASSQIGGAPYEQYF.